Listed here are 22 T cell receptor beta chains from one sample, sequenced in a study of cytomegalovirus exposure and HLA in healthy donors. Profiled with immunoSEQ multiplex PCR; TCRdb holds only in-frame clones, not every one. The sample lists 300,000 to 450,000 clones, roughly 89% occurring once. The material sequenced was PBMCs. The receptors shown here come from a young woman in good health and CMV-seronegative.

V is TRBV5-1 and J is TRBJ2-2; D not certain. Germline values: CDR1 SGHRS, CDR2 YFSETQ. Trimming took off 1 base at V and 6 bases at J, with 16 bases between the two ends. The CDR3 consists of 16 residues. CDR3 nucleotides: TGCGCCAGCAGCTTGTTTCGCCGGTCAGGATCCGGGGAGCTGTTTTTT. Amino acids: CASSLFRRSGSGELFF.

The chain is built from TRBV4-1 and TRBJ1-2; TRBD1 matches 11 bases. The V gene end was trimmed by 4 bases and the J gene end by 10 bases; junction bases not matched to a gene: 8. The germline V gene has CDR1 MGHRA and CDR2 YSYEKL. The CDR3 is 14 residues long. The CDR3 here is CASSRDRGNDVYTF. CDR3 sequence (DNA): TGCGCCAGCAGCCGGGACAGGGGGAACGATGTCTACACCTTC.

The V and J genes are TRBV10-3 and TRBJ2-3, with TRBD2 identical over 8 bases. CDR1 ENHRY and CDR2 SYGVKD come from the germline V gene. This CDR3 region has 15 residues. V dropped 9 bases and J dropped 5; count of bases not matched to a gene: 13. CDR3 sequence (DNA): TGTGCCATAGGACCGGGAGGGCCCTCAGAAGATACGCAGTATTTT. This translates into CAIGPGGPSEDTQYF.

This sequence joins TRBV7-9 and TRBJ2-1, with TRBD2 matching over 8 bases. The CDR3 has 14 residues. With 2 bases clipped from V and 8 bases from J, the junction kept 5 bases outside the gene matches. The germline CDR1 and CDR2 sequences are SEHNR and FQNEAQ (reference sequence). CDR3 coding DNA: TGTGCCAGCAGCTTAAACGGGGGGGCCGATGAGCAGTTCTTC. Protein: CASSLNGGADEQFF.

This chain connects TRBV6-1 to TRBJ1-2; D is unresolved. Trimming left V 0 bases short and J 4 bases short, with 6 bases between. The germline CDR1 and CDR2 sequences are MNHNS and SASEGT. This CDR3 is built from 13 residues. DNA for the CDR3: TGTGCCAGCAGTGAAGCAGCAAGCTATGGCTACACCTTC. Amino acids: CASSEAASYGYTF.

The chain recombines TRBV6-1 with TRBJ2-7, with 10 bases fitting TRBD1. This CDR3 contains 14 residues. V shed 0 bases and J 8 bases; nucleotides not matched to a gene: 4. Germline assignment: CDR1 MNHNS and CDR2 SASEGT. The CDR3 nucleotides read TGTGCCAGCAGTGAAGCGGGGACAGGGGATAAGCAGTACTTC. Residues: CASSEAGTGDKQYF.

This rearrangement joins TRBV9 to TRBJ2-1; TRBD2 is a possible D gene (5 bases). V was cut by 3 bases and J by 8 bases, with 15 bases left in between. The germline CDR1 and CDR2 sequences are SGDLS and YYNGEE. This CDR3 comprises 14 residues. CDR3 amino acids: CASSAGSAVDEQFF. In DNA, the CDR3 is TGTGCCAGCAGCGCGGGGAGCGCGGTGGATGAGCAGTTCTTC. The complete variable domain, with remaining parts taken from reference TRBV9 and TRBJ2-1, reads DSGVTQTPKHLITATGQRVTLRCSPRSGDLSVYWYQQSLDQGLQFLIQYYNGEERAKGNILERFSAQQFPDLHSELNLSSLELGDSALYFCASSAGSAVDEQFFGPGTRLTVL.

This chain uses TRBV29-1 with TRBJ2-3; 8 bases line up with TRBD1. CDR3 length: 14 amino acids. J was trimmed by 4 bases and V by 7 bases; bases with no gene match: 10. Germline V gene sequence: CDR1 SQVTM, CDR2 ANQGSEA. The CDR3 DNA is TGCAGCGCGACAGGGGCGAGAAGGGCAGATACGCAGTATTTT. It is translated as CSATGARRADTQYF.

About this clone: This sample also contains other DNA sequences that code for the same CDR3. The chain joins TRBV2 to TRBJ2-5, with TRBD1 matching over 10 bases. In germline, CDR1 is SNHLY, CDR2 FYNNEI. The V segment lost 5 bases and the J segment 4 bases; nucleotides outside the gene matches: 1. The CDR3 has 13 amino acids. The CDR3 nucleotides are TGTGCCAGCAGTCGGGACAGGGGAGAGACCCAGTACTTC. This gives the protein CASSRDRGETQYF.

The chain links TRBV2 to TRBJ2-1, with D perhaps matching TRBD2 (6 bases). Trimming took off 6 bases at V and 7 bases at J, with 16 bases between the two ends. The CDR3 has 14 amino acids. Germline V gives CDR1 SNHLY, CDR2 FYNNEI. The CDR3 bases are TGTGCCAGCAGCACCATAGGGACTTTTAATGAGCAGTTCTTC. Protein: CASSTIGTFNEQFF.

V gene TRBV13 combines with J gene TRBJ2-1, with TRBD2 matching 10 bases. CDR1 PRHDT and CDR2 FYEKMQ come from the germline V gene (reference sequence). This CDR3 has 16 residues. Trimming cost V 7 bases and J 3 bases; bases outside gene matches: 9. CDR3 loop: CASTLSGTSDYNEQFF. In DNA form, the CDR3 reads TGTGCCAGCACTTTATCCGGGACTAGCGACTACAATGAGCAGTTCTTC.

The gene calls are TRBV4-2 and TRBJ2-7; TRBD1 matches at 8 bases. The CDR3 covers 19 residues. Germline V gene data show CDR1 as LGHNA and CDR2 as YNFKEQ. Trimming cost V 3 bases and J 0 bases; bases outside gene matches: 16. The CDR3 reads CASSHTQGAGFSPSYEQYF. The CDR3 nucleotides are TGTGCCAGCAGCCACACCCAGGGGGCCGGCTTTTCCCCCTCCTACGAGCAGTACTTC.

The chain links TRBV7-9 to TRBJ2-3, with TRBD1 matching over 8 bases. There are 15 residues in the CDR3. Germline values: CDR1 SEHNR, CDR2 FQNEAQ (reference sequence). Germline trimming cut 8 bases from V and 4 bases from J; bases unmatched to any gene: 11. The CDR3: CASDRVQGAADTQYF. CDR3 nucleotides: TGTGCCAGCGATAGGGTGCAGGGGGCGGCAGATACGCAGTATTTT.

Remarks on this clone: This same CDR3 is encoded by further DNA sequences in the sample. The J gene is TRBJ2-7, the V gene TRBV5-5; the match to TRBD1 covers 9 bases. Germline V gives CDR1 SGHKS, CDR2 YYEKEE (reference sequence). This CDR3 has 13 amino acids. Germline trimming cut 4 bases from V and 2 bases from J; bases unmatched to any gene: 1. The DNA of the CDR3 is TGTGCCAGCAGCCGACAGGGGGCCTACGAGCAGTACTTC. Translation: CASSRQGAYEQYF.

This rearrangement joins TRBV6-5 to TRBJ2-6; D perhaps matches TRBD2 (5 bases). The CDR3 has 15 residues. Trimming took off 2 bases at V and 1 base at J, with 6 bases between the two ends. The germline V gene has CDR1 MNHEY and CDR2 SVGAGI. The CDR3 region has the DNA TGTGCCAGCAGTTACCGGGATTCTGGGGCCAACGTCCTGACTTTC. It encodes CASSYRDSGANVLTF.

This clone was seen only once. The rearrangement joins TRBV5-4 to TRBJ1-2; D is perhaps TRBD1 (5 bases). In germline, CDR1 is SGHNT, CDR2 YYREEE (reference sequence). The CDR3 sequence is 15 residues long. Trimming cost V 6 bases and J 5 bases, with 20 bases left between them. The CDR3 here is CASINPRGEGYGYTF. CDR3 sequence (DNA): TGTGCCAGCATCAACCCGCGGGGGGAAGGATATGGCTACACCTTC. Based on the CDR3 plus reference TRBV5-4 and TRBJ1-2, the full variable domain is ETGVTQSPTHLIKTRGQQVTLRCSSQSGHNTVSWYQQALGQGPQFIFQYYREEENGRGNFPPRFSGLQFPNYSSELNVNALELDDSALYLCASINPRGEGYGYTFGSGTRLTVV.

The chain carries TRBV2 and TRBJ1-2; 10 bases fit TRBD1. From germline, CDR1 is SNHLY and CDR2 FYNNEI. The J segment lost 7 bases and the V segment lost 3 bases, leaving 5 bases of the junction unmatched. The CDR3 is made up of 14 amino acids. The CDR3 DNA is TGTGCCAGCAGTGAGGGACAGGGGCCTCCTGGCTACACCTTC. This gives the protein CASSEGQGPPGYTF.

This chain connects TRBV19 to TRBJ2-7; TRBD2 matches at 9 bases. Germline V gene sequence: CDR1 LNHDA, CDR2 SQIVND (reference sequence). V gave up 5 bases and J gave up 5 bases; unmatched junction bases: 4. There are 13 residues in the CDR3. The CDR3 nucleotides are TGTGCCAGTAGTTGGCGGGGGGGAGACGAGCAGTACTTC. Translating it yields CASSWRGGDEQYF.

The chain employs TRBV5-1 and TRBJ1-5, with D unresolved. The CDR3 contains 16 residues. Germline V gene data show CDR1 as SGHRS and CDR2 as YFSETQ. With 0 bases removed from V and 4 bases from J, the gap between germline ends came to 14 bases. The CDR3: CASSLDPGGYNQPQHF. DNA of the CDR3: TGCGCCAGCAGCTTGGACCCCGGAGGGTATAATCAGCCCCAGCATTTT.

The chain carries TRBV30 and TRBJ2-4, with a weak D call TRBD1 (5 bases). This CDR3 is built from 13 residues. Germline CDR1 reads GTSNPN; CDR2 reads SVGIG (reference sequence). V was shortened by 1 base and J by 6 bases, with 10 bases between the two germline ends. CDR3 sequence: CAWSAGSGNIQYF. The CDR3 region has the DNA TGTGCCTGGAGTGCAGGGTCGGGAAACATTCAGTACTTC.

The chain combines TRBV30 with TRBJ1-1; perhaps TRBD1 as D (5 bases). CDR1 and CDR2 (germline): GTSNPN, SVGIG (reference sequence). The CDR3 totals 15 residues. The V end lost 0 bases, the J end lost 3 bases, and 14 bases lay between the germline ends. CDR3 protein: CAWSVLQGLDTEAFF. The CDR3 coding sequence is TGTGCCTGGAGTGTACTTCAGGGCCTGGACACTGAAGCTTTCTTT.

The V and J genes are TRBV5-1 and TRBJ1-2, with a possible D match to TRBD1 (5 bases). Deletions cut 4 bases from V and 4 bases from J, with 14 bases between. The CDR3 runs to 14 residues. Germline V CDR1 and CDR2: SGHRS, YFSETQ. Written as DNA, the CDR3 is TGCGCCAGCAGCCCTTCGACAGCTTCCTATGGCTACACCTTC. Amino acids: CASSPSTASYGYTF.